Listed here are 10 T cell receptor beta chains from one sample, sequenced in a study of breast tumors, draining lymph nodes, adjacent tissues (TCRdb year 2016). Lymph node samples came from the axillary draining lymph nodes of breast cancer patients. Library method: multiplex PCR. Reads for this sample came from an Illumina HiSeq 2000. TCRdb took the public reads, trimmed them with fastp at Q25, ran MiXCR for clone calling and kept in-frame beta chains. Rows are unified per CDR3 protein, each entry keeping the most common DNA and genes. The sample contains 200,000 or so distinct CDR3 sequences, about 32% of them found a single time. The ten largest clones take up 4.3% of the sample. Sequenced sample: axillary lymph node tissue. These receptors were taken from a female donor with breast cancer. Some clones in this sample may be carry-over from other donors' samples.

In this sample, this clonotype turned up many times. The V call is TRBV20-1, the J call TRBJ2-7; D is ambiguous. Germline V CDR1 and CDR2: DFQATT, SNEGSKA (reference sequence). Trimming cost V 3 bases and J 3 bases, with 9 bases left between them. The CDR3 is 12 residues long. Here the CDR3 reads CSASGHLYEQYF. DNA for the CDR3: TGCAGTGCTAGCGGTCATCTCTACGAGCAGTACTTC.

The chain uses TRBV7-3 and TRBJ1-2; no reliable D call. The CDR3 has 12 residues. V lost 5 bases and J lost 8, with 12 bases in between. The germline V gene encodes CDR1 SGHTA and CDR2 FQGTGA. In DNA form, the CDR3 reads TGTGCCAGCAGCGACGGGATAGGCGGCTACACCTTC. This translates into CASSDGIGGYTF.

This chain connects TRBV5-1 to TRBJ1-6; TRBD1 aligns across 7 bases. V lost 0 bases, J lost 11 bases, and 8 bases stayed unmatched. The V gene's germline CDR1 is SGHRS and CDR2 YFSETQ. CDR3 length: 15 residues. The CDR3 loop reads CASSLGQGHNPPLHF. CDR3 coding DNA: TGCGCCAGCAGCTTGGGACAGGGTCATAACCCACCCCTCCACTTT. Combining the CDR3 with reference TRBV5-1 and TRBJ1-6 gives the whole variable domain KAGVTQTPRYLIKTRGQQVTLSCSPISGHRSVSWYQQTPGQGLQFLFEYFSETQRNKGNFPGRFSGRQFSNSRSEMNVSTLELGDSALYLCASSLGQGHNPPLHFGNGTRLTVT.

V is TRBV7-2 and J is TRBJ2-7; TRBD1 matches 8 bases. The CDR3 runs 16 residues. The V and J ends lost 2 bases and 2 bases, in that order; junction bases with no gene match: 8. Germline CDR1 reads SGHTA; CDR2 reads FQGNSA. CDR3 sequence reads: CASSLFGQGFAYEQYF. DNA of the CDR3: TGTGCCAGCAGCTTATTCGGACAGGGATTCGCCTACGAGCAGTACTTC.

This clonotype appeared a few times. A much larger clone differs from this one at a single base, so this may be a read error. The chain combines TRBV5-1 with TRBJ1-2; TRBD1 is a possible D gene (5 bases). Germline V gene data show CDR1 as SGHRS and CDR2 as YFSETQ. This CDR3 is 15 amino acids long. The CDR3 nucleotides read TGCGCCAGCAGCTTTAGGGACCCAGCTAACTATGGCTACGCCTTC. This sequence encodes CASSFRDPANYGYAF.

This clonotype was seen a few times. Given the absence of the conserved phenylalanine or tryptophan at the CDR3 end, a read error is likely. The rearrangement links TRBV10-2 to TRBJ2-2; 7 nucleotides agree with TRBD2. The CDR3 is 15 amino acids. With 9 bases clipped from V and 4 bases from J, the junction kept 11 bases outside the gene matches. The V gene's germline CDR1 is WSHSY and CDR2 SAAADI. The CDR3 region is CASQPGLQSTGELFL. The DNA of the CDR3 is TGCGCCAGTCAACCGGGACTACAGTCCACCGGGGAGCTGTTTCTT.

This chain connects TRBV6-4 to TRBJ1-5; no clear D gene. V was cut by 4 bases and J by 2 bases, with 15 bases left in between. CDR1 and CDR2 from the germline V gene are MRHNA and SNTAGT. The CDR3 has 16 amino acids. CDR3 sequence: CASSASATLGNQPQHF. The CDR3 DNA follows: TGTGCCAGCAGTGCCTCGGCTACTTTGGGCAATCAGCCCCAGCATTTT.

The rearrangement links TRBV11-2 to TRBJ1-1; D may be TRBD1 (5 bases). This CDR3 region has 15 residues. The V and J ends lost 0 bases and 1 base respectively, with 9 bases between them. Germline CDR1 SGHAT, CDR2 FQNNGV. DNA of the CDR3: TGTGCCAGCAGCTTAGATTACAGGACGAACACTGAAGCTTTCTTT. It translates to CASSLDYRTNTEAFF.

This clonotype was observed many times. The chain is built from TRBV7-3 and TRBJ1-1; D is undetermined. Trimming removed 1 base from V and 1 base from J, with 7 bases in between. CDR3 length: 14 amino acids. Germline V gives CDR1 SGHTA, CDR2 FQGTGA. The CDR3 bases are TGTGCCAGCAGCTTAAGGGCGAGGAACACTGAAGCTTTCTTT. Amino acid sequence: CASSLRARNTEAFF.

This clonotype was recorded once. Since a much larger clone is just one base distant, this may be a read error. The CDR3 DNA reads as TGTGCCAGCAGTTTTTCCGCGACTAGCGCCCACAATGAGCAGTTCTTC. It specifies CASSFSATSAHNEQFF. V is TRBV6-2 or TRBV6-3 and J is TRBJ2-1; 8 bases agree with TRBD2. V shed 4 bases and J 5 bases; nucleotides not matched to a gene: 10. Germline V CDR1 and CDR2: MNHEY, SVGEGT. CDR3 length equals 16 residues.